This T cell receptor (beta chain) was recorded in a study of blood T cell repertoires in COVID-19. Turning to the study itself: Researchers got acute and convalescent COVID-19 samples from the United States, Italy and Spain. Nucleic acid was either cDNA or gDNA, and it came from T cells, B-cell-depleted T cells, or PBMCs.

Concerning this clone: Other DNA sequences within the sample encode an identical CDR3.

The V gene's germline CDR1 is LGHDT and CDR2 YNNKEL (reference sequence). This CDR3 contains 14 residues. V was trimmed by 1 base and J by 3 bases, leaving 10 bases between them. Generated by immunoSEQ multiplex PCR, the TCRdb table keeps only in-frame clones and is missing some. The top ten clones hold 10% of a sample with over 200,000 clones, approximately 88% of them seen once. The source is a man aged 18 to 29 with acute COVID-19. This rearrangement joins TRBV3-1 (or the pseudogene TRBV3-2) to TRBJ2-7; tentative D call: TRBD1 (6 bases). Sequencing was done on a sample of PBMCs or T cells enriched from blood (not recorded which). CDR3 DNA sequence: TGTGCCAGCAGCCAAGGTACAGGGTTCTACGAGCAGTACTTC. It specifies CASSQGTGFYEQYF.